One sample yielded the 16 T cell receptor beta chains listed below, sequenced in a study of blood T cell repertoires in COVID-19 (dated by TCRdb to the early 2020s). Library preparation was by the immunoSEQ multiplex PCR assay. This immuneACCESS table, as held by TCRdb, lists in-frame sequences with V and J called but not all clones. Of the missing ones, under half trace to an unresolved V gene in checked studies; the others have no known cause. This sample is represented by about 370,000 clones; roughly 90% of them were singletons. The top ten hold approximately 3% of the sample. The specimen sequenced was peripheral blood. The receptors were sampled from a woman between 25 and 40 years old with COVID-19, enrolled during active disease.

This clone was counted once. The CDR3, as DNA: TGTGCCTGGAGTGTATTCGGGGGGCCCTCCTATAATTCACCCCTCCACTTT. Encoded protein: CAWSVFGGPSYNSPLHF. The V call is TRBV30, the J call TRBJ1-6; possibly TRBD1 for D (6 bases). The germline V gene encodes CDR1 GTSNPN and CDR2 SVGIG (reference sequence). CDR3 size: 17 residues. The germline V and J ends were trimmed by 0 bases and 0 bases, with 12 bases remaining between them.

Remarks on this clone: The same CDR3 is also encoded by other DNA sequences in this sample. The genes are TRBV4-3 and TRBJ2-7; D is possibly TRBD1 (6 bases). Deletions cut 0 bases from V and 2 bases from J, with 11 bases between. CDR1 is LGHNA and CDR2 is YSLEER in the germline V gene. The CDR3 consists of 15 residues. CDR3 residues: CASSQDTGSAYEQYF. DNA for the CDR3: TGCGCCAGCAGCCAAGATACAGGGTCCGCCTACGAGCAGTACTTC.

The rearrangement joins TRBV18 to TRBJ1-3; 8 bases align to TRBD1. This CDR3 spans 14 amino acids. V lost 5 bases to trimming and J lost 2 bases; unmatched junction nucleotides: 2. Germline V lookup: CDR1 KGHSH, CDR2 LQKENI. CDR3 region: CASSAGGPGNTIYF. In DNA, the CDR3 is TGTGCCAGCTCAGCAGGGGGCCCTGGAAACACCATATATTTT.

The rearrangement uses TRBV27 and TRBJ2-2, with D perhaps matching TRBD1 (6 bases). Germline V gives CDR1 MNHEY, CDR2 SMNVEV (reference sequence). V was shortened by 8 bases and J by 0 bases, with 10 bases between the two germline ends. The CDR3 length is 14 residues. CDR3 residues: CASRQGPNTGELFF. In DNA, the CDR3 is TGTGCCAGCCGCCAGGGGCCGAACACCGGGGAGCTGTTTTTT.

The rearrangement links TRBV5-8 to TRBJ2-7, with a tentative D call TRBD2 (5 bases). The CDR3 consists of 14 residues. Germline V CDR1 and CDR2: SGHTS, YDEGEE. V lost 2 bases and J 0 bases, leaving 9 bases between the germline ends. The CDR3 sequence is CASSFRRSSYEQYF. The DNA for the CDR3 is TGTGCCAGCAGCTTCAGGAGGAGCTCCTACGAGCAGTACTTC. Filled out from reference TRBV5-8 and TRBJ2-7, the complete variable domain reads EAGVTQSPTHLIKTRGQQATLRCSPISGHTSVYWYQQALGLGLQFLLWYDEGEERNRGNFPPRFSGRQFPNYSSELNVNALELEDSALYLCASSFRRSSYEQYFGPGTRLTVT.

V usage is TRBV27 and J usage is TRBJ1-6; unclear D gene. Germline CDR1 and CDR2: MNHEY and SMNVEV (reference sequence). Trimming removed 6 bases at V and 7 bases at J, with 19 bases between. This CDR3 region has 16 residues. The CDR3 protein is CASSRLRRSANSPLHF. The CDR3 nucleotides are TGTGCCAGCAGCCGACTCCGACGGAGCGCAAATTCACCCCTCCACTTT.

V and J are TRBV4-3 and TRBJ2-4; D uncertain. CDR1 is LGHNA and CDR2 is YSLEER in the germline V gene. This CDR3 is 16 amino acids long. V was trimmed by 0 bases and J by 5 bases, leaving 14 bases between them. CDR3: CASSQEWVRSQNIQYF. The CDR3 coding sequence is TGCGCCAGCAGCCAAGAATGGGTGCGGTCCCAAAACATTCAGTACTTC.

This clone was seen only once. V is TRBV24-1 and J is TRBJ2-1; TRBD2 aligns across 7 bases. Germline assignment: CDR1 KGHDR and CDR2 SFDVKD. This CDR3 region has 12 residues. J lost 8 bases, V lost 6 bases, and 3 bases had no gene match. CDR3 region: CATSPTSDEQFF. The CDR3 DNA follows: TGTGCCACCAGTCCAACTAGCGATGAGCAGTTCTTC.

The rearrangement joins TRBV28 to TRBJ1-2; 7 positions match TRBD1. Germline values: CDR1 MDHEN, CDR2 SYDVKM. V lost 5 bases to trimming and J lost 8 bases; unmatched junction nucleotides: 8. CDR3 length equals 13 residues. The CDR3 protein is CASSARQGRGYTF. CDR3 bases: TGTGCCAGCAGTGCACGACAGGGTCGAGGCTACACCTTC.

V and J are TRBV19 and TRBJ2-1, with TRBD2 matching over 10 bases. The CDR3 has 12 residues. Germline V gives CDR1 LNHDA, CDR2 SQIVND (reference sequence). After removal of 6 bases from V and 12 bases from J, the junction contained 5 bases not matched to a gene. This CDR3 reads CASSTSGAAQFF. CDR3 DNA: TGTGCCAGTAGCACTAGCGGGGCTGCGCAGTTCTTC.

This clone occurred a few times. The rearrangement joins TRBV24-1 to TRBJ1-2; TRBD1 might be the D (6 bases). Per the germline V gene, CDR1 is KGHDR and CDR2 is SFDVKD. The V gene lost 3 bases and the J gene lost 7 bases, with 14 bases spanning the gap. The CDR3 runs to 14 residues. The CDR3 sequence is CATSDVGTTPGYTF. The CDR3 coding sequence is TGTGCCACCAGTGATGTCGGGACAACCCCTGGCTACACCTTC.

The chain combines TRBV6-2 or TRBV6-3 with TRBJ2-5; 8 bases map to TRBD1. CDR1 is MNHEY and CDR2 is SVGEGT in the germline V gene. The CDR3 covers 15 residues. The J segment lost 5 bases and the V segment lost 5 bases, leaving 10 bases of the junction unmatched. CDR3 nucleotides: TGTGCCAGCAGTCAAGAGCAGGGGGCGCGGGAGACCCAGTACTTC. This sequence encodes CASSQEQGARETQYF.

As concerns this clone: This CDR3 is also generated by other DNA sequences in the sample. The J gene is TRBJ2-3, the V gene TRBV2, with 9 bases that match TRBD1. CDR3 length: 14 amino acids. V lost 5 bases to trimming and J lost 3 bases; unmatched junction nucleotides: 3. Germline V gene data show CDR1 as SNHLY and CDR2 as FYNNEI. The CDR3 is CASSLDRGTDTQYF. The CDR3 nucleotides are TGTGCCAGCAGTTTGGACAGGGGTACAGATACGCAGTATTTT.

V is TRBV7-8 and J is TRBJ1-5; 8 positions agree with TRBD1. Germline V gives CDR1 SGHVS, CDR2 FQNEAQ. CDR3 size: 15 residues. V gave up 5 bases and J gave up 5 bases; unmatched junction bases: 8. CDR3 bases: TGTGCCAGCAGCCCGGACAGGGAAGTGTATCAGCCCCAGCATTTT. The encoded protein is CASSPDREVYQPQHF.

The genes are TRBV9 and TRBJ1-2; 11 nucleotides match TRBD1. The CDR3 length is 15 residues. Germline V gene lookup returns CDR1 SGDLS and CDR2 YYNGEE. V was pared by 3 bases and J by 5 bases, with 6 bases of the junction left unmatched. The CDR3 sequence is CASSGPRDRGYGYTF. As DNA, the CDR3 is TGTGCCAGCAGCGGGCCCCGGGACAGGGGGTATGGCTACACCTTC.

The V call is TRBV7-2, the J call TRBJ2-1, with 7 bases that match TRBD1. The CDR3 is 15 residues long. V was pared by 2 bases and J by 6 bases, with 7 bases of the junction left unmatched. CDR1 and CDR2 from the germline V gene are SGHTA and FQGNSA. The CDR3 DNA reads as TGTGCCAGCAGCTTATCGAGGGGGCGAGGCAATGAGCAGTTCTTC. This sequence encodes CASSLSRGRGNEQFF.